Reported below is one T cell receptor (beta chain). The specificity of this receptor is unknown. Base-call qualities are not available, and no considerably larger clone is one nucleotide away. This entry is derived from a study of OX40 agonist ivuxolimab in advanced cancers. For the study in its entirety: Ivuxolimab was a fully human IgG2 agonistic monoclonal antibody targeting the costimulatory receptor OX40 (CD134). Patients were allowed to have had prior anti-PD-1, anti-PD-L1 or anti-CTLA-4 therapy, and approximately 40% of the dose-escalation patients had been treated with checkpoint inhibitors. The point of sequencing TCRbeta in the periphery was to test whether ivuxolimab changed TCR sequence diversity and drove clonal T-cell expansion. Of the approximately 50 patients in dose escalation, about 20 had hepatocellular carcinoma, about 15 had melanoma, 9 had renal cell carcinoma and 9 had head and neck cancer. Intravenous ivuxolimab was administered to patients every 2 weeks at six dose levels: 0.01, 0.1, 0.3, 1.5, 3 and 10 mg/kg. The dose-escalation cohort was roughly 87% male with a mean age of roughly 60 years, ranging from roughly 23 to 85. The paper covers the monotherapy dose-escalation part of the phase I ivuxolimab trial, which included N of about 50 patients. Partial responses occurred in three dose-escalation patients: two with cutaneous melanoma and one with hepatocellular carcinoma. The paper's findings and limits, for the study overall: Low levels of normalized T-cell clonal expansion were also seen in some patients who did not respond. Partial responders in the 0.1-3.0 mg/kg groups had among the lowest normalized peripheral clonal expansion, especially among CD8+ T cells. The antigen specificity of the clonally expanded peripheral T cells was not determined. After ivuxolimab, CD8+ T cells had more expanded clones than CD4+ T cells on average. At doses from 0.1 to 3.0 mg/kg, clonal expansion was seen in both CD4+ and CD8+ blood T cells between baseline and week 6.

After removal of 0 bases from V and 4 bases from J, the junction retains 6 bases not matched to a gene. CDR1 and CDR2 (SGHRS, YFSETQ) derive from the germline V gene. The CDR3 runs 17 amino acids, cysteine and phenylalanine included. Only the CDR3 part of the read is kept: 51 bases, read in frame from the first base. Patients with a history of autoimmune disease or receiving systemic immunosuppression were excluded from the trial. Peripheral blood for TCR sequencing was drawn from every dose cohort at baseline, at cycle 4 day 1 and at cycle 7 day 1. Samples were obtained from an open-label, multicenter, first-in-human phase I dose-escalation trial of ivuxolimab. Adults with locally advanced or metastatic melanoma, renal cell carcinoma, hepatocellular carcinoma or head and neck squamous cell carcinoma were enrolled in the trial. CD4+ and CD8+ T cells were sorted separately from peripheral blood before TCR sequencing.

To sequence the TCRbeta CDR3 region, genomic DNA was isolated from the sorted cells. The immunoSEQ Assay was used for sequencing of TCRbeta CDR3 regions. What TCRdb holds here is the immuneACCESS table cut down to in-frame rearrangements. Part of the clones is not present; checked against another copy, under half of the missing clones reflect an unresolved V gene, and the others are unexplained. Here the sample has roughly 5,700 clones; under 90% occur a single time. Roughly 36% of the sample belongs to the ten largest clones. This receptor was taken from an adult with an advanced solid tumor such as melanoma, head and neck, liver or kidney cancer. The sample consisted of CD4+ or CD8+ T cells sorted from blood, taken in a trial of the OX40 agonist ivuxolimab. The chain links TRBV5-1 with TRBJ2-1; TRBD2 lines up with 11 middle nucleotides. The CDR3 amino acid sequence is: CASSLALAGASYNEQFF. In nucleotide form, the sequence is TGCGCCAGCAGCTTGGCACTAGCGGGAGCCTCTTACAATGAGCAGTTCTTC.